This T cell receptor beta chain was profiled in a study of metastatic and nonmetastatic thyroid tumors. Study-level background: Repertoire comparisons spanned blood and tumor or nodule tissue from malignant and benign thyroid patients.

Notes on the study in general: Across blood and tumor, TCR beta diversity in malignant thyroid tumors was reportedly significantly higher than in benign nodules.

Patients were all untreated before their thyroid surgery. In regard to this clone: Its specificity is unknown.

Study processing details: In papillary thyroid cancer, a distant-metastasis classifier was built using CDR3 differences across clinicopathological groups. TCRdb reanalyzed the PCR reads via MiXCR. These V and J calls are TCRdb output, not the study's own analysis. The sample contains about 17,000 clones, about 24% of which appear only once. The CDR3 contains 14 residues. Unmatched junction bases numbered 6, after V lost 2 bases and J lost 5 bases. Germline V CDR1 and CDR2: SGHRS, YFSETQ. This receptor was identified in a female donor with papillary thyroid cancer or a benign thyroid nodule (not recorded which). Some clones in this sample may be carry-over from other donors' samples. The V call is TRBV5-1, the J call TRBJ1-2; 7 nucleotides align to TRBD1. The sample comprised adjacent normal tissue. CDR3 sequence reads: CASSFNRGGYGYTF. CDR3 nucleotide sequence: TGCGCCAGCAGCTTCAACAGGGGAGGTTATGGCTACACCTTC. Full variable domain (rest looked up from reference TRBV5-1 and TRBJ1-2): KAGVTQTPRYLIKTRGQQVTLSCSPISGHRSVSWYQQTPGQGLQFLFEYFSETQRNKGNFPGRFSGRQFSNSRSEMNVSTLELGDSALYLCASSFNRGGYGYTFGSGTRLTVV.